This T cell receptor beta chain emerged from a study of blood T cells in healthy people across ages. This CDR3 spans 15 amino acids. The use of a sample-barcoded 5' primer and a J-beta primer mix characterized a second PCR of 7 to 11 cycles. TCRdb redid the calling of the 5' RACE reads with MiXCR, one entry per CDR3 protein. The table records over a million distinct CDR3 sequences, roughly 59% of them present only once. J is TRBJ2-4 and V is TRBV21-1. TRBV21-1 is classified as a pseudogene. The sequenced sample was blood. The sequence derives from a man aged 18 to 35 in good health. CDR3 sequence (DNA): TGTGCCAGCAGCACTTCGGCGGTAAACAAAAACATTCAGTACTTC. This codes for CASSTSAVNKNIQYF.